These 23 T cell receptor beta chains were all obtained from the same sample, sequenced in a study of B cell selection in AIRE deficiency. This table comes from immunoSEQ multiplex PCR, and its TCRdb copy is limited to in-frame clones, with some not included. Of about 15,000 clones listed, roughly 91% are singletons. Regulatory T cells were sorted as CD4+CD25hiCD127low/negative cells. The sample consisted of Tregs sorted from PBMCs. The receptors shown here come from a human donor with AIRE deficiency.

The chain has TRBV7-2 and TRBJ2-1; D possibly corresponds to TRBD2 (6 bases). The CDR3 runs to 16 residues. Trimming cost V 2 bases and J 3 bases, with 14 bases left between them. In germline, CDR1 is SGHTA, CDR2 FQGNSA. The CDR3 region has the DNA TGTGCCAGCAGCTTACCGGGAGCCTTCAACTACAATGAGCAGTTCTTC. Its translation is CASSLPGAFNYNEQFF. Looking up the rest from reference TRBV7-2 and TRBJ2-1 gives the full variable domain: GAGVSQSPSNKVTEKGKDVELRCDPISGHTALYWYRQSLGQGLEFLIYFQGNSAPDKSGLPSDRFSAERTGGSVSTLTIQRTQQEDSAVYLCASSLPGAFNYNEQFFGPGTRLTVL.

The chain employs TRBV15 and TRBJ2-7; D is uncertain. V dropped 0 bases and J dropped 2 bases, with 20 bases sitting between them. Germline-derived CDR1 and CDR2 are LNHNV and YYDKDF (reference sequence). CDR3 length: 18 amino acids. The CDR3 loop is CATSRDPPHGYGAYEQYF. CDR3 bases: TGTGCCACCAGCAGAGACCCTCCTCACGGGTATGGGGCCTACGAGCAGTACTTC.

V and J are TRBV30 and TRBJ1-2, with TRBD1 matching over 8 bases. CDR3 length equals 11 residues. The germline CDR1 and CDR2 sequences are GTSNPN and SVGIG (reference sequence). With V trimmed by 8 bases and J by 7 bases, 6 bases remained unmatched. DNA for the CDR3: TGTGCCCGACAGGGGTTTGGTGGCTACACCTTC. Translating it yields CARQGFGGYTF.

The chain couples TRBV6-1 to TRBJ2-7, with D unclear. The CDR3 extends over 10 amino acids. V dropped 2 bases and J dropped 4 bases, with 0 bases sitting between them. The germline V gene encodes CDR1 MNHNS and CDR2 SASEGT. The CDR3 loop is CASSEYEQYF. CDR3 nucleotide sequence: TGTGCCAGCAGTGAATACGAGCAGTACTTC.

This clone was recorded once. This chain links TRBV6-6 with TRBJ2-1; TRBD1 matches 8 bases. Germline assignment: CDR1 MNHNY and CDR2 SVGAGI (reference sequence). After removal of 2 bases from V and 2 bases from J, the junction contained 2 bases not matched to a gene. The CDR3 runs to 15 residues. The CDR3 spells CASSYTDRAYNEQFF. CDR3 DNA: TGTGCCAGCAGTTACACGGACAGGGCCTACAATGAGCAGTTCTTC.

The chain recombines TRBV28 with TRBJ1-5, with no clear D. Trimming took off 4 bases at V and 10 bases at J, with 8 bases between the two ends. The CDR3 runs to 11 residues. CDR1 is MDHEN and CDR2 is SYDVKM in the germline V gene. CDR3 DNA: TGTGCCAGCAGTTGGTCCTCCCCCCAGCATTTT. It yields the protein CASSWSSPQHF.

The gene calls are TRBV7-8 and TRBJ1-1, with D hard to call. The V end was cut by 5 bases, the J end by 5 bases, with 12 bases between. The germline CDR1 and CDR2 sequences are SGHVS and FQNEAQ. CDR3 length: 13 amino acids. CDR3 sequence: CASSRNLATEAFF. DNA for the CDR3: TGTGCCAGCAGCCGAAACTTAGCAACTGAAGCTTTCTTT.

This chain uses TRBV11-3 with TRBJ2-5, with TRBD2 matching 13 bases. J lost 4 bases, V lost 1 base, and 0 bases had no gene match. The germline V gene has CDR1 SGHNT and CDR2 YENEEA. This CDR3 comprises 15 residues. The CDR3 DNA sequence: TGTGCCAGCAGCTTAGGGACTAGCGGGAGAGAGACCCAGTACTTC. Translating it yields CASSLGTSGRETQYF.

This chain joins TRBV4-1 and TRBJ2-2; D gene unclear. Germline lookup yields CDR1 MGHRA and CDR2 YSYEKL. Trimming removed 0 bases from V and 7 bases from J, with 21 bases in between. This CDR3 is 18 amino acids long. The CDR3 nucleotides read TGCGCCAGCAGCCAAGAAAGCCAGCGATTCCCCGTCCACGGGGAGCTGTTTTTT. Residues: CASSQESQRFPVHGELFF.

This chain connects TRBV27 to TRBJ2-1, with a possible D match to TRBD2 (6 bases). Germline values: CDR1 MNHEY, CDR2 SMNVEV (reference sequence). V lost 4 bases to trimming and J lost 12 bases, with 22 bases between them. This CDR3 has 15 residues. The CDR3 sequence is CASSSFGRVAIAQFF. The CDR3 DNA is TGTGCCAGCAGTTCGTTCGGGAGAGTAGCTATAGCGCAGTTCTTC.

The chain recombines TRBV11-3 with TRBJ2-1, with 8 bases identical to TRBD1. The germline gives CDR1 SGHNT, CDR2 YENEEA. After removal of 6 bases from V and 7 bases from J, the junction contained 14 bases not matched to a gene. This CDR3 contains 16 residues. The CDR3 nucleotides are TGTGCCAGCAGTTTACCCGGGGCAGGGGGCCTGAATGAGCAGTTCTTC. This codes for CASSLPGAGGLNEQFF. The full variable domain, completed using reference TRBV11-3 and TRBJ2-1, is EAGVVQSPRYKIIEKKQPVAFWCNPISGHNTLYWYLQNLGQGPELLIRYENEEAVDDSQLPKDRFSAERLKGVDSTLKIQPAELGDSAVYLCASSLPGAGGLNEQFFGPGTRLTVL.

V usage is TRBV28 and J usage is TRBJ2-1; no clear D. Germline lookup yields CDR1 MDHEN and CDR2 SYDVKM. The CDR3 is made up of 13 amino acids. V dropped 6 bases and J dropped 4 bases, with 10 bases sitting between them. Here the CDR3 DNA reads TGTGCCAGCAGGGCCGCTAGTTACAATGAGCAGTTCTTC. It translates to CASRAASYNEQFF.

CDR3 protein: CASSMPRPGPTMGNTIYF. DNA for the CDR3: TGTGCCAGTAGTATGCCCCGGCCAGGTCCTACTATGGGAAACACCATATATTTT. The chain employs TRBV19 and TRBJ1-3; D is unresolved. V lost 3 bases and J 4 bases, leaving 22 bases between the germline ends. The germline V gene has CDR1 LNHDA and CDR2 SQIVND (reference sequence). This CDR3 has 18 amino acids.

The rearrangement uses TRBV28 and TRBJ1-2, with D possibly TRBD1 on 5 matching bases. Germline V gives CDR1 MDHEN, CDR2 SYDVKM. V lost 6 bases, J lost 4 bases, and 15 bases lay in between. This CDR3 spans 14 amino acids. The CDR3 nucleotides read TGTGCCAGCAGCCCCGGGGGTGTGGGCTATGGCTACACCTTC. This translates into CASSPGGVGYGYTF.

The rearrangement links TRBV5-1 to TRBJ2-7, with D possibly TRBD1 on 5 matching bases. The CDR3 sequence is 13 residues long. From germline, CDR1 is SGHRS and CDR2 YFSETQ. V was cut by 3 bases and J by 2 bases, with 9 bases left in between. CDR3: CASSSTVTYEQYF. DNA for the CDR3: TGCGCCAGCAGCTCGACAGTCACCTACGAGCAGTACTTC.

The chain has TRBV10-3 and TRBJ1-1; 10 bases fit TRBD1. CDR3 size: 15 residues. The V gene end was trimmed by 6 bases and the J gene end by 1 base; junction bases not matched to a gene: 5. Germline-derived CDR1 and CDR2 are ENHRY and SYGVKD. The CDR3 spells CAIRDRGLANTEAFF. The DNA of the CDR3 is TGTGCCATCAGAGACAGGGGGCTGGCGAACACTGAAGCTTTCTTT.

This sequence joins TRBV5-3 and TRBJ2-7, with D perhaps matching TRBD1 (6 bases). TRBV5-3 is filed as an ORF, its function uncertain. The CDR3 sequence is 13 residues long. V was shortened by 2 bases and J by 4 bases, with 10 bases between the two germline ends. The CDR3 is CARSLHRDYEQYF. CDR3 bases: TGTGCCAGAAGCTTACACAGGGATTACGAGCAGTACTTC.

The rearrangement links TRBV21-1 to TRBJ2-5; the table's D call of TRBD2 was not tested on the DNA. TRBV21-1 is listed as a pseudogene. This CDR3 is built from 13 residues. CDR3 bases: TGTGCCAAAGCGGGAGGGCCGTGGGAGACCCAGTACTTC. It codes for CAKAGGPWETQYF.

V is TRBV6-5 and J is TRBJ2-2; the match to TRBD2 covers 11 bases. Germline lookup yields CDR1 MNHEY and CDR2 SVGAGI. Unmatched junction bases numbered 4, after V lost 3 bases and J lost 4 bases. The CDR3 covers 16 residues. The CDR3 loop is CASSYSGRAGTGELFF. In DNA, the CDR3 is TGTGCCAGCAGTTATAGCGGGAGGGCCGGCACCGGGGAGCTGTTTTTT.

The chain joins TRBV30 to TRBJ1-4; 9 bases line up with TRBD1. The V gene end was trimmed by 0 bases and the J gene end by 8 bases; junction bases not matched to a gene: 7. In germline, CDR1 is GTSNPN, CDR2 SVGIG (reference sequence). The CDR3 totals 15 residues. CDR3 DNA sequence: TGTGCCTGGAGTGTAGACGGGACAGGGAACGAAAAACTGTTTTTT. This sequence encodes CAWSVDGTGNEKLFF.

The V call is TRBV6-6, the J call TRBJ1-4, with D unclear. This CDR3 spans 14 amino acids. Germline values: CDR1 MNHNY, CDR2 SVGAGI (reference sequence). Trimming stripped 5 bases from V and 2 bases from J, with 9 bases between. CDR3 loop: CASSQSRTNEKLFF. The CDR3 region has the DNA TGTGCCAGCAGTCAAAGTAGGACTAATGAAAAACTGTTTTTT.

V gene TRBV7-2 combines with J gene TRBJ1-3, with 8 bases matching TRBD1. The V gene end was trimmed by 5 bases and the J gene end by 4 bases; junction bases not matched to a gene: 7. The germline CDR1 and CDR2 sequences are SGHTA and FQGNSA. The CDR3 has 15 amino acids. CDR3 sequence: CASSLNRGFGNTIYF. CDR3 nucleotide sequence: TGTGCCAGCAGCCTAAACAGGGGGTTCGGAAACACCATATATTTT.

The chain employs TRBV7-9 and TRBJ1-2; 8 bases match TRBD1. V was clipped by 3 bases and J by 6 bases; unmatched bases: 3. In germline, CDR1 is SEHNR, CDR2 FQNEAQ (reference sequence). The CDR3 sequence is 13 residues long. The CDR3 here is CASSFGQGHGYTF. CDR3 in DNA: TGTGCCAGCAGCTTTGGACAGGGCCATGGCTACACCTTC.